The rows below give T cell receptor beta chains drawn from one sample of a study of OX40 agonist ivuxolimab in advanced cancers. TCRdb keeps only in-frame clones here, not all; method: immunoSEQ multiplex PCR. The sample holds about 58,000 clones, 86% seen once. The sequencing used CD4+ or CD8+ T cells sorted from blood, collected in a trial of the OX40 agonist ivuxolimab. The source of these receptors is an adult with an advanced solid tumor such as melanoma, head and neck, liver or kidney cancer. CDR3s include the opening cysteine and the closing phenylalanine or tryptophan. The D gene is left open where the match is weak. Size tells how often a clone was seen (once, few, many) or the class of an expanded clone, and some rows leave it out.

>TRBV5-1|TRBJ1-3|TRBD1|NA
TGCGCCAGCAGCTTCGGACAGGGGAACACCATATATTTT
CASSFGQGNTIYF
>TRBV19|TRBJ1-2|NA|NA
TGTGCCAGTAGTATATCCCCCGGGCCCTCTAAGGGCTATGGCTACACCTTC
CASSISPGPSKGYGYTF
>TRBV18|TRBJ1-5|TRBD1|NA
TGTGCCAGCTCCCGAAGGGGGCTAGGAGACAATCAGCCCCAGCATTTT
CASSRRGLGDNQPQHF
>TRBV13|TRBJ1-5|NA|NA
TGTGCCAGCAGCTTAGGGGTAAATCAGCCCCAGCATTTT
CASSLGVNQPQHF
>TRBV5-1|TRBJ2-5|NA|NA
TGCGCCAGCAGCCCGCCCAGCGGTGGAGAGACCCAGTACTTC
CASSPPSGGETQYF
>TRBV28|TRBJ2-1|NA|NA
TGTGCCAGCACGGGCTACAATGAGCAGTTCTTC
CASTGYNEQFF
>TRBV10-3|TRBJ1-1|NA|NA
TGTGCCATCAGTGAGGGGTTAAGGAGAGCTGAAGCTTTCTTT
CAISEGLRRAEAFF
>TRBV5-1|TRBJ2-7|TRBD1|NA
TGCGCCAGCCGGCGAGACAGGGGCTCGTTGGAGCAGTACTTC
CASRRDRGSLEQYF
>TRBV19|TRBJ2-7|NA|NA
TGTGCCAGTAGAGGAGGGATACACGAGCAGTACTTC
CASRGGIHEQYF
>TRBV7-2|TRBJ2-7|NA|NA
TGTGCCAGCAGCTTACAGGGGGACTTCGAGCAGTACTTC
CASSLQGDFEQYF
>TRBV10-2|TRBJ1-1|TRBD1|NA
TGCGCCAGCAACTTTGCCAGGGGGAGCACTGAAGCTTTCTTT
CASNFARGSTEAFF
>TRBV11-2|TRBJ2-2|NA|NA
TGTGCCAGCAGCTTAGGGACCGCCAACGGGGAGCTGTTTTTT
CASSLGTANGELFF
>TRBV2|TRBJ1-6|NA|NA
TGTGCCAGCAGTCCCGCGGGAAGTGATTCACCCCTCCACTTT
CASSPAGSDSPLHF
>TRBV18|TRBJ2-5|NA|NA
TGTGCCAGCTCACAGACCACGCAAGAGGCCCAGTACTTC
CASSQTTQEAQYF
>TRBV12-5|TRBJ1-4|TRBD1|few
TGTGCTAGTGGTCCCCCCGGGACAGGGGTAGAAAAACTGTTTTTT
CASGPPGTGVEKLFF
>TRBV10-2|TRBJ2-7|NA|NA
TGCGCCAGCGGAGGAGCCTACGAGCAGTACTTC
CASGGAYEQYF
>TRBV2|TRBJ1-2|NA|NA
TGTGCCAGCAGTGATCTTGGGAACAGGGAAGGCTACACCTTC
CASSDLGNREGYTF